Presented here are 11 T cell receptor beta chains from one specimen sequenced in a study of CD8+CD57+ T cells in acquired aplastic anemia. Genomic DNA provided the template from which TCR beta VDJ and CDR3 profiles were obtained. MiXCR was run by TCRdb on the reads, yielding one entry per CDR3 protein. Among 98,000 or so distinct CDR3 sequences listed, around 49% were seen once. Source material: sorted CD4+, CD8+, or CD8+CD57+ T cells (not recorded which) from PBMCs. These receptors were taken from a human donor in good health, serving as a control.

This clonotype showed up just a few times. The CDR3 loop reads CASSKGGFTEAFF. The CDR3 DNA is TGTGCCAGCAGTAAGGGGGGGTTCACTGAAGCTTTCTTT. This sequence joins TRBV27 and TRBJ1-1; a possible D gene is TRBD1 (6 bases). V gave up 5 bases and J gave up 4 bases, with 11 bases separating them. Per germline, CDR1 MNHEY and CDR2 SMNVEV (reference sequence). CDR3 length: 13 amino acids.

Ten or more counts support this clonotype. This chain uses TRBV5-5 with TRBJ1-3; 9 nucleotides agree with TRBD1. This CDR3 comprises 16 residues. J was trimmed by 0 bases and V by 5 bases; bases with no gene match: 6. Germline lookup yields CDR1 SGHKS and CDR2 YYEKEE (reference sequence). The DNA of the CDR3 is TGTGCCAGCAGGGTGGGACAGGGAGACTCTGGAAACACCATATATTTT. Residues: CASRVGQGDSGNTIYF.

This rearrangement joins TRBV7-9 to TRBJ1-1; unclear D gene. From germline, CDR1 is SEHNR and CDR2 FQNEAQ (reference sequence). The CDR3 is made up of 12 amino acids. V lost 2 bases and J lost 7, with 8 bases in between. CDR3 DNA sequence: TGTGCCAGCAGCTTATGGCAGAATGAAGCTTTCTTT. Encoded protein: CASSLWQNEAFF.

Regarding this clonotype: A read error is possible here, since a much larger clone lies one base away. The V gene is TRBV5-4, the J gene TRBJ2-7, with D perhaps TRBD1 or TRBD2 (5 bases each). The V and J ends lost 4 bases and 2 bases respectively, with 13 bases between them. Germline assignment: CDR1 SGHNT and CDR2 YYREEE (reference sequence). The CDR3 length is 14 residues. The CDR3 here is CASSLRDGTYEQYF. The CDR3 nucleotides read TGTGCCAGCAGCCTTCGGGACGGGACCTACGAGCAGTACTTC.

At least ten counts were recorded for this clonotype. V usage is TRBV5-6 and J usage is TRBJ1-1; 9 bases match TRBD1. J was trimmed by 1 base and V by 2 bases; bases with no gene match: 9. The CDR3 consists of 17 residues. Germline CDR1 SGHDT, CDR2 YYEEEE. Here the CDR3 DNA reads TGTGCCAGCAGCTTCGGGACAGGGCATCATGGGAACACTGAAGCTTTCTTT. Encoded protein: CASSFGTGHHGNTEAFF.

This chain joins TRBV20-1 and TRBJ1-1; possibly TRBD1 for D (5 bases). CDR3 length: 13 amino acids. In germline, CDR1 is DFQATT, CDR2 SNEGSKA (reference sequence). V shed 6 bases and J shed 7 bases, with 18 bases lying between them. CDR3 protein: CSAARTGTDEAFF. The CDR3 nucleotides are TGCAGTGCCGCCCGGACCGGGACGGATGAAGCTTTCTTT.

Comment on this clonotype: This may stem from a read error, because a much larger clone lies one nucleotide away. CDR3 in DNA: TGTGCCAGCAGATCGGATTCTAACGAGCAGTACTTC. This translates into CASRSDSNEQYF. The chain recombines TRBV7-9 with TRBJ2-7; D gene unclear. In germline, CDR1 is SEHNR, CDR2 FQNEAQ (reference sequence). The CDR3 covers 12 residues. Trimming cost V 6 bases and J 5 bases, with 11 bases left between them.

This clonotype was observed a few times. V usage is TRBV19 and J usage is TRBJ2-3, with a tentative D call TRBD2 (6 bases). Trimming left V 3 bases short and J 4 bases short, with 8 bases between. The CDR3 loop spans 13 amino acids. Germline lookup yields CDR1 LNHDA and CDR2 SQIVND (reference sequence). In DNA, the CDR3 is TGTGCCAGTAGTATTAGCGGTGCAGATACGCAGTATTTT. Encoded protein: CASSISGADTQYF.

The chain employs TRBV19 and TRBJ1-1; no reliable D call. Germline V CDR1 and CDR2: LNHDA, SQIVND (reference sequence). This CDR3 has 14 residues. Trimming removed 3 bases from V and 1 base from J, with 9 bases in between. The CDR3 nucleotides read TGTGCCAGTAGTATGCTCCCCGGGAACACTGAAGCTTTCTTT. Amino acids: CASSMLPGNTEAFF.

Details on this clonotype: The junction differs from germline at one of its ends, possibly a read error. The J gene is TRBJ1-4, the V gene TRBV25-1; D may be TRBD1 (6 bases). CDR3 length: 15 amino acids. CDR1 is MGHDK, CDR2 SYGVNS, per germline. The CDR3 reads CASSYRAGTSEKLFF. The CDR3 region has the DNA TGTGCCAGCAGTTACAGGGCCGGAACTAGTGAAAAACTGTTTTTT.

This clonotype appeared many times. The rearrangement joins TRBV13 to TRBJ1-1; D is uncertain. The germline V gene has CDR1 PRHDT and CDR2 FYEKMQ (reference sequence). The CDR3 extends over 15 amino acids. CDR3 amino acids: CAVGGRVQVNTEAFF. Written as DNA, the CDR3 is TGTGCGGTGGGAGGACGGGTTCAGGTGAACACTGAAGCTTTCTTT. Looking up the rest from reference TRBV13 and TRBJ1-1 gives the full variable domain: AAGVIQSPRHLIKEKRETATLKCYPIPRHDTVYWYQQGPGQDPQFLISFYEKMQSDKGSIPDRFSAQQFSDYHSELNMSSLELGDSALYFCAVGGRVQVNTEAFFGQGTRLTVV.